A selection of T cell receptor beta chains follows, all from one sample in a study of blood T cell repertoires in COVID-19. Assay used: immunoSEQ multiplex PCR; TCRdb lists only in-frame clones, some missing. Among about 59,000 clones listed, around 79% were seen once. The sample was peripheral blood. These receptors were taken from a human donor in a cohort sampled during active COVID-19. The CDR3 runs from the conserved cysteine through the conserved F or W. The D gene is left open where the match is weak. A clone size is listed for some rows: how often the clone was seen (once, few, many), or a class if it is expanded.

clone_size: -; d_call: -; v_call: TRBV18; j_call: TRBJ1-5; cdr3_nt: TGTGCCAGCTCATCAGGTAGCAATCAGCCCCAGCATTTT; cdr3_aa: CASSSGSNQPQHF
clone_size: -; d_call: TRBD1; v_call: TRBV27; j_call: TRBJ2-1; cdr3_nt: TGTGCCACCAGGGACAGGGCCTACAATGAGCAGTTCTTC; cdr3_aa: CATRDRAYNEQFF
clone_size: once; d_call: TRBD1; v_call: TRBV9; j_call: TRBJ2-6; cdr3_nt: TGTGCCAGCAGCGTAGAGGGCAGGGGGAGACACTCTGGGGCCAACGTCCTGACTTTC; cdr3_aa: CASSVEGRGRHSGANVLTF
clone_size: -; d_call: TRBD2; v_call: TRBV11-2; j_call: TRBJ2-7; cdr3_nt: TGTGCCAGCAGCTTAGAGGGAACTAGCGGGAGGACGAGCTCCTACGAGCAGTACTTC; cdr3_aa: CASSLEGTSGRTSSYEQYF
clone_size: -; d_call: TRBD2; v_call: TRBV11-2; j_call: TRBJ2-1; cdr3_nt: TGTGCCAGCAGCTCCCGGGCTAGCGGGAGGCTCCAAGGGAATGAGCAGTTCTTC; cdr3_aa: CASSSRASGRLQGNEQFF
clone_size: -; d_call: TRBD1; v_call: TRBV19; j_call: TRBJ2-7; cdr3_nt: TGTGCCAGTAGACGGACAGGGGTTTTGGACGAGCAGTACTTC; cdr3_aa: CASRRTGVLDEQYF
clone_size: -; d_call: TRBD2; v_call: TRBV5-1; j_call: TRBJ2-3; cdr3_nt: TGCGCCAGCAGCCACGGACTGGGGACTACGACCCGTAGCACAGATACGCAGTATTTT; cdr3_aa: CASSHGLGTTTRSTDTQYF
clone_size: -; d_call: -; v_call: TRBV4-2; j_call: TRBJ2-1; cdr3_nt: TGTGCCAGCAGCCAGAGCCAGCTAGCCGAGCAGTTCTTC; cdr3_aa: CASSQSQLAEQFF
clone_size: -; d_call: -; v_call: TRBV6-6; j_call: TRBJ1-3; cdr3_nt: TGTGCCAGCAGTTACAGCGGGGGAAACACCATATATTTT; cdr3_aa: CASSYSGGNTIYF
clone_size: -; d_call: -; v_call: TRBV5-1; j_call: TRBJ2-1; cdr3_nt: TGCGCCAGCACAGGGGTGCGTGAGCAGTTCTTC; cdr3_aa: CASTGVREQFF
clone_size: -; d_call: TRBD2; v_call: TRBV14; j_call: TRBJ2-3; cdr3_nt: TGTGCCAGCAGCCAAGAAGGGACTAGGCCGAGCACAGATACGCAGTATTTT; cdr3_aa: CASSQEGTRPSTDTQYF
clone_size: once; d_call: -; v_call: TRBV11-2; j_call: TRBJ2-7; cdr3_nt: TGTGCCAGCAGCCCAAACGGAGGCCCCTACGAGCAGTACTTC; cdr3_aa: CASSPNGGPYEQYF
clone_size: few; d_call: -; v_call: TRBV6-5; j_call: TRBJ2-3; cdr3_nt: TGTGCCAGCAGGCGGGACCTCACAGATACGCAGTATTTT; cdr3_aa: CASRRDLTDTQYF
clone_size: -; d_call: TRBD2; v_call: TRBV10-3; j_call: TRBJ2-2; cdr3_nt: TGTGCCATCAGTGAGCCCCGGACTAGCGGGAGATCCGGGGAGCTGTTTTTT; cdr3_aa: CAISEPRTSGRSGELFF
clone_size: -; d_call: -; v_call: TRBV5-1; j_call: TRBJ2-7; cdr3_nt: TGCGCCAGCAGCTTGGCTGGACAGCGGGGCTCCTACGAGCAGTACTTC; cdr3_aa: CASSLAGQRGSYEQYF
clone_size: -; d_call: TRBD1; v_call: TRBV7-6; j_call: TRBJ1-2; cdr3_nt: TGTGCCAGCAGCTTACGAGGGGACAGGGGCGGGGGCTACACCTTC; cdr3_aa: CASSLRGDRGGGYTF
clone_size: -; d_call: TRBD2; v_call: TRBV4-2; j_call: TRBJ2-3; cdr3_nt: TGTGCCAGCAGCCAGCTAGCGGGAGAGGCAGATACGCAGTATTTT; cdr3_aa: CASSQLAGEADTQYF
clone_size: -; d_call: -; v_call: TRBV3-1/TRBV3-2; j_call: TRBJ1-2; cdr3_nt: TGTGCCAGCAGCCAAGATAGCTCCGCGGACAGCCAAATTAACTATGGCTACACCTTC; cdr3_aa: CASSQDSSADSQINYGYTF
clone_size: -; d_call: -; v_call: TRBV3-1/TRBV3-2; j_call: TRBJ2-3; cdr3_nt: TGTGCCAGCAGCCGCTTCCGGCAGGGTGGCACAGATACGCAGTATTTT; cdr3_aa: CASSRFRQGGTDTQYF
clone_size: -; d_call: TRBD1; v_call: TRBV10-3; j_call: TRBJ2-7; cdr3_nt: TGTGCCATCAGTCCCCCGGGGACAGGCGCCTACGAGCAGTACTTC; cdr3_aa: CAISPPGTGAYEQYF
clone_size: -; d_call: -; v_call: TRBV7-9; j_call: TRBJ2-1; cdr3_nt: TGTGCCAGCAGCTTACTGGCAGGGGTGGGTGAGCAGTTCTTC; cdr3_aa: CASSLLAGVGEQFF
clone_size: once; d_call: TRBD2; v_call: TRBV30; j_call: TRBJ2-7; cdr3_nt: TGTGCCTGGAGGCCCGGGGGGATATACGAGCAGTACTTC; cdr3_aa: CAWRPGGIYEQYF
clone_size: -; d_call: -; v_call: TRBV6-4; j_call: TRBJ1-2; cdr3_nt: TGTGCCAGCAGTGACTCGAACGCCAGGGGCATAAACTTGCATGGCTACACCTTC; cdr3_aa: CASSDSNARGINLHGYTF
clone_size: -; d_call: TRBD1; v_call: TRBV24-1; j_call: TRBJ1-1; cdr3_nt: TGTGCCACCAGTGGTACAGGGGGCTCTACTGAAGCTTTCTTT; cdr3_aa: CATSGTGGSTEAFF
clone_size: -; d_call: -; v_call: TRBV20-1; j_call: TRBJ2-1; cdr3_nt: TGCAGTGCTATAGACGGTCACGGTCAGTTCTTC; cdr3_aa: CSAIDGHGQFF
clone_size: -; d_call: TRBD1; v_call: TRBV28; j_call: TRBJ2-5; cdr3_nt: TGTGCCAGCAGTTTACCGAAACCGCTGACAGGGCTCGGTCTTACCCGGGAGACCCAGTACTTC; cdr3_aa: CASSLPKPLTGLGLTRETQYF
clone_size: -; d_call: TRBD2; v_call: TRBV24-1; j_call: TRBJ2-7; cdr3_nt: TGTGCCACCAGTGATACCGGGAGGGACCACGAGCAGTACTTC; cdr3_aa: CATSDTGRDHEQYF
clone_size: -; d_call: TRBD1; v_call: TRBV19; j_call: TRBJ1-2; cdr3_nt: TGTGCCAGTAGTTTGAGACACAGGGGGGACTATGGCTACACCTTC; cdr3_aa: CASSLRHRGDYGYTF
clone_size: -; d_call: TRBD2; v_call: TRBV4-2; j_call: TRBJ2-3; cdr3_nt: TGTGCCAGCAGAGAGGGACTAGGGGTTCAATATACGCAGTATTTT; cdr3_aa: CASREGLGVQYTQYF
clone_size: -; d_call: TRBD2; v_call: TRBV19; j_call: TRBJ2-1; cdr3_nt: TGTGCCAGTAGTATTAAAAGCGGGACCTACAATGAGCAGTTCTTC; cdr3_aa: CASSIKSGTYNEQFF
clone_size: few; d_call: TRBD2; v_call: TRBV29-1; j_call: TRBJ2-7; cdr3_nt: TGCAGCGTTGGAGCGGGAGGGCCTCGGGAGCAGTACTTC; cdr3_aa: CSVGAGGPREQYF
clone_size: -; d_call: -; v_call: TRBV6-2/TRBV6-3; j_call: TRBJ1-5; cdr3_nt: TGTGCCAGCAGCCCCGCAGGGCTCGGGCCCCAGCATTTT; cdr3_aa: CASSPAGLGPQHF
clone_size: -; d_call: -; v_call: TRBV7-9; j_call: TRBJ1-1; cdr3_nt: TGTGCCAGCAGCCCCCAAGGAGAGAACACTGAAGCTTTCTTT; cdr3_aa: CASSPQGENTEAFF
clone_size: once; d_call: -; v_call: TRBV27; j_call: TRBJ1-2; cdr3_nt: TGTGCCAGCAGCGGGGGGGGGACATGGATAGGCTACACCTTC; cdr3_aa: CASSGGGTWIGYTF
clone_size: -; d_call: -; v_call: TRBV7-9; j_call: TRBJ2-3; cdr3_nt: TGTGCCAGCAGCCTCGGGATAGCGCAAAACACAGATACGCAGTATTTT; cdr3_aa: CASSLGIAQNTDTQYF
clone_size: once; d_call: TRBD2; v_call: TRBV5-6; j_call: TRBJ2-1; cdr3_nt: TGTGCCAGCAGCTTGGCCGGGACTAGCGGGATCCATGAGCAGTTCTTC; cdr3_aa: CASSLAGTSGIHEQFF